This T cell receptor (beta chain) was documented in a study of blood T cell repertoires in COVID-19. The count of this clone is one. In the authors' methods: It was from reference gene primer amplification that nucleated cell counts were estimated. Measured with immunoSEQ multiplex PCR; TCRdb has only the in-frame clones, and not every one. D and trimming were read from the DNA, whereas the V and J calls and clone size are those reported in that table. The sample holds about 99,000 clones, roughly 89% seen once. Germline V gene data show CDR1 as LNHNV and CDR2 as YYDKDF (reference sequence). The V segment lost 5 bases and the J segment 6 bases; nucleotides outside the gene matches: 3. CDR3 size: 14 residues.

The origin of this receptor is an elderly woman in a cohort sampled during active COVID-19. This chain connects TRBV15 to TRBJ1-5, with TRBD1 identical over 11 bases. Sample: peripheral blood. In DNA, the CDR3 is TGTGCCACCAGCTGGGGACAGGGGGGTCAGCCCCAGCATTTT. Protein sequence: CATSWGQGGQPQHF.